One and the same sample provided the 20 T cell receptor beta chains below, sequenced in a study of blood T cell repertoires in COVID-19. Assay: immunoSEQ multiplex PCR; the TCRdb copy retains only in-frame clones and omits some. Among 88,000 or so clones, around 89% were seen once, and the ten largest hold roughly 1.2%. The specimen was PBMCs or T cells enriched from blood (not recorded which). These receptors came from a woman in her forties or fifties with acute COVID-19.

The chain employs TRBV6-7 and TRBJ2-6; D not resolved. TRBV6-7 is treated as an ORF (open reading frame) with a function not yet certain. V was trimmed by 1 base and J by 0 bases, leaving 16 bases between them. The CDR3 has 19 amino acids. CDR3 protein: CASSYLALVRSSGANVLTF. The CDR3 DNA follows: TGTGCCAGCAGTTACTTGGCCCTCGTACGCAGCTCTGGGGCCAACGTCCTGACTTTC.

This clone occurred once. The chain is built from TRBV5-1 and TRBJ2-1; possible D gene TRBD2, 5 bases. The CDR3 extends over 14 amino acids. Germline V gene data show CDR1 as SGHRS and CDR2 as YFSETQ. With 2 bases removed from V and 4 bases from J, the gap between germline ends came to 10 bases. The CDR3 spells CASSFPAVYNEQFF. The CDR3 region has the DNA TGCGCCAGCAGCTTTCCAGCGGTGTACAATGAGCAGTTCTTC.

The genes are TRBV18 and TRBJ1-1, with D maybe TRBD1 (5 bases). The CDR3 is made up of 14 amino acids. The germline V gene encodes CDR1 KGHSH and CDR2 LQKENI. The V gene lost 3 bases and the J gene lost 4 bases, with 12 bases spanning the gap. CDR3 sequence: CASSPPPGGTEAFF. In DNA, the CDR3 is TGTGCCAGCTCACCTCCGCCGGGGGGCACTGAAGCTTTCTTT. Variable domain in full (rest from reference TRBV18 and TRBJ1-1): NAGVMQNPRHLVRRRGQEARLRCSPMKGHSHVYWYRQLPEEGLKFMVYLQKENIIDESGMPKERFSAEFPKEGPSILRIQQVVRGDSAAYFCASSPPPGGTEAFFGQGTRLTVV.

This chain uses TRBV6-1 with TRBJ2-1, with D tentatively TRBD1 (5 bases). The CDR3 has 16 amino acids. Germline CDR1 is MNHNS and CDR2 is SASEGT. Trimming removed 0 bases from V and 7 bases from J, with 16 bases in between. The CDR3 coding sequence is TGTGCCAGCAGTGAAGCAGGGGCACCTTCGGGTAATGAGCAGTTCTTC. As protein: CASSEAGAPSGNEQFF.

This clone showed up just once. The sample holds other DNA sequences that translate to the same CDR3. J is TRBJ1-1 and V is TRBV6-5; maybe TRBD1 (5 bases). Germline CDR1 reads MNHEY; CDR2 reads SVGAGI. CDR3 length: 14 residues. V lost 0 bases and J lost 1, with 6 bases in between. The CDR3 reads CASSYSGGNTEAFF. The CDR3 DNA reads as TGTGCCAGCAGTTACTCCGGGGGGAACACTGAAGCTTTCTTT.

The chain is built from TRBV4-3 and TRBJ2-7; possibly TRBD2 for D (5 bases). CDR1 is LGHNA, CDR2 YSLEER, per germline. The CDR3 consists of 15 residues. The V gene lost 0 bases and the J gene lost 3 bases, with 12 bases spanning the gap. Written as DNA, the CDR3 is TGCGCCAGCAGCCAAGATCGGGCGGGCAACTACGAGCAGTACTTC. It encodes CASSQDRAGNYEQYF.

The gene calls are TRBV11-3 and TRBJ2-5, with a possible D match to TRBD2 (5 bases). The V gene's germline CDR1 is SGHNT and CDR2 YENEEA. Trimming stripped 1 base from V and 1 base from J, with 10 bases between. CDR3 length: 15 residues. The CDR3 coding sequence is TGTGCCAGCAGCTTAGGGGGAGAGGGCCAAGAGACCCAGTACTTC. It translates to CASSLGGEGQETQYF.

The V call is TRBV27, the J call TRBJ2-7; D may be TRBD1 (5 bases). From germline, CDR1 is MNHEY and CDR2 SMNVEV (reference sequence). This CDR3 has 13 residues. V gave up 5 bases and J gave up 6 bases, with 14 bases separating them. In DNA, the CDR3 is TGTGCCAGCAGTACCAGTCCTAGGGGCGAGCAGTACTTC. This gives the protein CASSTSPRGEQYF.

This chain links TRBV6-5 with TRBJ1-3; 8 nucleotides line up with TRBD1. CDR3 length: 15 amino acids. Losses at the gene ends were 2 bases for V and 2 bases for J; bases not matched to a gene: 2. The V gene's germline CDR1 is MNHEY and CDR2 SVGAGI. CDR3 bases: TGTGCCAGCAGTTACCAGGGGGCGCCTGGAAACACCATATATTTT. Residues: CASSYQGAPGNTIYF.

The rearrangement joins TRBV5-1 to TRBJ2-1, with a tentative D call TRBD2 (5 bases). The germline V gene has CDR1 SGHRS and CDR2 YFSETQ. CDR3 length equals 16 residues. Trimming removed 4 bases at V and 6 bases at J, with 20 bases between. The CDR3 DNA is TGCGCCAGCAGCCTCCCTAGCACCGGATCCCTCAATGAGCAGTTCTTC. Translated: CASSLPSTGSLNEQFF.

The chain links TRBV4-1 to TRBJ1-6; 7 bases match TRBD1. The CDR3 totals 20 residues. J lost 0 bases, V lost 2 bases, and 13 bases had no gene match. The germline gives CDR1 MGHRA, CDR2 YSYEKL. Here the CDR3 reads CASSQKGGIGQDSYNSPLHF. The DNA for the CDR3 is TGCGCCAGCAGCCAAAAGGGGGGAATAGGACAGGACTCCTATAATTCACCCCTCCACTTT.

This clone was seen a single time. CDR3 residues: CASSTRQVGMRTQYF. The CDR3 region has the DNA TGTGCCAGCAGCACTAGACAGGTCGGGATGCGGACCCAGTACTTC. The rearrangement links TRBV21-1 to TRBJ2-5; the table's D gene call, TRBD1, was not cross checked with the DNA. TRBV21-1 has pseudogene status. This CDR3 comprises 15 residues.

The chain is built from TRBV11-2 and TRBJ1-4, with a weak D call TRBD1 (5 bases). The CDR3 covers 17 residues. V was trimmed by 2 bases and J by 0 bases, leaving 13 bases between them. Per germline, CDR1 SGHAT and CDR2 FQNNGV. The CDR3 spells CASSLRQFVTTNEKLFF. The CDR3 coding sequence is TGTGCCAGCAGCTTAAGACAGTTCGTTACAACTAATGAAAAACTGTTTTTT.

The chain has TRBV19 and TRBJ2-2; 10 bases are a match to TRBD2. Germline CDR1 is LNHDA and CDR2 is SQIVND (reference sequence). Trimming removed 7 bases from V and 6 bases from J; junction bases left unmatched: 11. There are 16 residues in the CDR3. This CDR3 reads CASTLRLAGEPGELFF. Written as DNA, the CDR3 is TGTGCCAGTACCCTCCGCCTAGCGGGAGAACCCGGGGAGCTGTTTTTT.

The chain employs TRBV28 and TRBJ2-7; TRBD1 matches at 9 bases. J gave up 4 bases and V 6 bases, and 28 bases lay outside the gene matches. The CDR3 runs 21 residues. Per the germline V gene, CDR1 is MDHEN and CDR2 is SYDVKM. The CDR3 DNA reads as TGTGCCAGCAGCCGACCATACGGGACAGGGCCGTTCAGGGAGAGGGAGTACGAGCAGTACTTC. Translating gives CASSRPYGTGPFREREYEQYF.

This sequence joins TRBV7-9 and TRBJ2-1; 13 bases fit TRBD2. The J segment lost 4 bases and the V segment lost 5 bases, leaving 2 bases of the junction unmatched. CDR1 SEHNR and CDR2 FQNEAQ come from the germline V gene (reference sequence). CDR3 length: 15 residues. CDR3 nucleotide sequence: TGTGCCAGCAGCGGGACTAGCGGGAAATACAATGAGCAGTTCTTC. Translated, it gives CASSGTSGKYNEQFF.

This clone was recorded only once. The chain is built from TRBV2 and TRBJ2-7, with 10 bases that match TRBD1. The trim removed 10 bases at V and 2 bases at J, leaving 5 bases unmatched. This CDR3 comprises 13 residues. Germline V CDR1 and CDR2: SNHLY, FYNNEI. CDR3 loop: CAIGDRGPYEQYF. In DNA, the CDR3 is TGTGCCATAGGGGACAGGGGCCCCTACGAGCAGTACTTC.

Written as DNA, the CDR3 is TGTGCCAGCAGTACGACAGGGATCCAAGAGACCCAGTACTTC. Translation gives CASSTTGIQETQYF. The chain combines TRBV6-2 or TRBV6-3 with TRBJ2-5; 7 positions match TRBD1. V lost 5 bases and J lost 1; bases outside the gene matches: 4. From germline, CDR1 is MNHEY and CDR2 SVGEGT. The CDR3 covers 14 residues.

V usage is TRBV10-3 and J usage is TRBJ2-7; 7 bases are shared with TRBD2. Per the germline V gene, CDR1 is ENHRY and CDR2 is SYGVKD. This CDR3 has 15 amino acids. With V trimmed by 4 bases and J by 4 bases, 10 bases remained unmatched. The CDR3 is CAISGGGDYLYEQYF. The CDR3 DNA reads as TGTGCCATCAGTGGAGGAGGGGACTACCTATACGAGCAGTACTTC.

The CDR3 DNA follows: TGTGCCAGCAGCAACTTCGTGGGACAGGGGTCCGAGCAGTACTTC. It specifies CASSNFVGQGSEQYF. V and J are TRBV9 and TRBJ2-7, with 10 positions matching TRBD1. CDR3 length: 15 residues. Germline V gene lookup returns CDR1 SGDLS and CDR2 YYNGEE. V dropped 4 bases and J dropped 6; count of bases not matched to a gene: 10. The full variable domain, its missing parts supplied by reference TRBV9 and TRBJ2-7, is DSGVTQTPKHLITATGQRVTLRCSPRSGDLSVYWYQQSLDQGLQFLIQYYNGEERAKGNILERFSAQQFPDLHSELNLSSLELGDSALYFCASSNFVGQGSEQYFGPGTRLTVT.